The clone carrying this T cell receptor (beta chain) was observed a single time. This entry comes from a study of control samples from healthy donors and cancer patients. Clones were read by immunoSEQ multiplex PCR, and TCRdb kept only the in-frame ones, dropping some. This table has about 130,000 clones, roughly 90% appearing once. CDR1 and CDR2 (germline): MRHNA, SNTAGT. The CDR3 covers 14 residues. Trimming removed 6 bases at V and 7 bases at J, with 13 bases between. The clonotype comes from a man aged 18 to 35 in good health. The rearrangement links TRBV6-4 to TRBJ1-6; tentative D call: TRBD1 (6 bases). The sequenced material came from blood. The CDR3: CASSAGTKNSPLHF. DNA of the CDR3: TGTGCCAGCAGCGCCGGGACAAAGAATTCACCCCTCCACTTT.